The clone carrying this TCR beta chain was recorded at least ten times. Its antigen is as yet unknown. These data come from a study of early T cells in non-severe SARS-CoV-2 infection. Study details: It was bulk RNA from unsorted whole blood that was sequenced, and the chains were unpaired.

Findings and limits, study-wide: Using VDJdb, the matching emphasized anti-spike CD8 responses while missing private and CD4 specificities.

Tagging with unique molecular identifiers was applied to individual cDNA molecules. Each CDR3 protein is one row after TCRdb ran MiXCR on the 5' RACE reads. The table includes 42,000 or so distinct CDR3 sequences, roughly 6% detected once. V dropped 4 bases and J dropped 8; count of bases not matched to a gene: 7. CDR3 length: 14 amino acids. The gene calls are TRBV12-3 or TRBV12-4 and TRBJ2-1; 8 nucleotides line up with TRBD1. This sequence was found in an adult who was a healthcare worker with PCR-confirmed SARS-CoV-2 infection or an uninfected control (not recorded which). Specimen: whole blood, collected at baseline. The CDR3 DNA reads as TGTGCCAGCAGTTCAAACGACAGGGGATATGAGCAGTTCTTC. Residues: CASSSNDRGYEQFF.